This entry lists 21 T cell receptor beta chains sequenced from one sample in a study of T cell repertoires in cytomegalovirus infection. TCRdb ran MiXCR on the reads and lists one entry per CDR3 protein. The repertoire includes hundreds of thousands of distinct CDR3 sequences, 25% to 30% of them detected once, and approximately 20% sits in the top ten. No antigens are known for them. Specimen: cultured PBMCs, collected from culture after CMV antigen stimulation. The receptor source for this set is a human donor in good health (CMV status not recorded). Some clones in this sample may be carry-over from other donors' samples.

This clonotype was observed a handful of times. The chain uses TRBV6-5 and TRBJ2-3; 9 positions match TRBD1. The junction had 12 bases not matched to a gene; V was cut back by 7 bases and J by 7 bases. Germline V gives CDR1 MNHEY, CDR2 SVGAGI. This CDR3 has 15 amino acids. The CDR3 spells CASTNFGTGSNTQYF. The DNA of the CDR3 is TGTGCCAGCACCAACTTCGGGACAGGGTCAAATACGCAGTATTTT.

There are a few counts of this clonotype. The chain links TRBV7-9 to TRBJ2-1; D not resolved. The ends were cut back, 5 bases at V and 6 bases at J, with 11 bases in the middle. The CDR3 is 13 residues long. Germline V CDR1 and CDR2: SEHNR, FQNEAQ (reference sequence). The CDR3 is CASSPPGFNEQFF. For the CDR3, the DNA is TGTGCCAGCAGCCCTCCCGGCTTCAATGAGCAGTTCTTC.

In DNA form, the CDR3 reads TGTGCCAGCAGTCTCTTCACAGGGGCAGACAGAGCGGGGGAGCTGTTTTTT. It is translated as CASSLFTGADRAGELFF. The chain employs TRBV28 and TRBJ2-2; 7 bases map to TRBD1. In germline, CDR1 is MDHEN, CDR2 SYDVKM. The CDR3 extends over 17 amino acids. V shed 5 bases and J 8 bases; nucleotides not matched to a gene: 17.

This clonotype was seen once. The rearrangement links TRBV20-1 to TRBJ1-1; 9 nucleotides align to TRBD1. The CDR3 has 13 residues. Germline values: CDR1 DFQATT, CDR2 SNEGSKA (reference sequence). After removal of 5 bases from V and 5 bases from J, the junction contained 6 bases not matched to a gene. CDR3 DNA: TGCAGTGCTTACCGGGACAGGGTTACTGAAGCTTTCTTT. It is translated as CSAYRDRVTEAFF.

This clonotype was seen a few times. The chain combines TRBV19 with TRBJ1-1, with 7 bases aligning to TRBD1. CDR3 length equals 15 residues. Per germline, CDR1 LNHDA and CDR2 SQIVND (reference sequence). V lost 4 bases and J lost 0; bases outside the gene matches: 5. The CDR3 DNA follows: TGTGCCAGTAGTACACGACAGGGACTGAACACTGAAGCTTTCTTT. The encoded protein is CASSTRQGLNTEAFF.

This chain connects TRBV10-2 to TRBJ1-5; D call uncertain. V was pared by 4 bases and J by 2 bases, with 6 bases between. The CDR3 totals 13 residues. Germline V gene data show CDR1 as WSHSY and CDR2 as SAAADI. The CDR3 region is CASSGHRNQPQHF. In DNA form, the CDR3 reads TGCGCCAGCAGTGGGCACCGCAATCAGCCCCAGCATTTT.

This clonotype was counted ten times or more. The rearrangement links TRBV7-8 to TRBJ2-7, with D possibly matching TRBD2 (7 bases). Trimming removed 5 bases from V and 3 bases from J, with 17 bases in between. The CDR3 has 15 amino acids. Looked up from germline, CDR1 is SGHVS and CDR2 is FQNEAQ. The CDR3 sequence is CASSPRGAWGYEQYF. CDR3 bases: TGTGCCAGCAGCCCCCGGGGGGCTTGGGGCTACGAGCAGTACTTC.

The rearrangement joins TRBV7-9 to TRBJ1-2; 12 bases are shared with TRBD1. The CDR3 runs 17 residues. The germline V gene encodes CDR1 SEHNR and CDR2 FQNEAQ (reference sequence). V dropped 3 bases and J dropped 3; count of bases not matched to a gene: 8. The CDR3 bases are TGTGCCAGCAGCTTCCAGGAGGGACAGGGGGCGGACTATGGCTACACCTTC. The encoded protein is CASSFQEGQGADYGYTF.

J is TRBJ2-5 and V is TRBV20-1, with TRBD2 as a possible D gene (5 bases). V dropped 5 bases and J dropped 5 bases, with 15 bases sitting between them. Germline values: CDR1 DFQATT, CDR2 SNEGSKA (reference sequence). The CDR3 spans 13 residues. CDR3 sequence (DNA): TGCAGTGCTTCCCGGACTGCAAGGGAGACCCAGTACTTC. It codes for CSASRTARETQYF.

The sample holds a few counts of this clonotype. The V call is TRBV27, the J call TRBJ2-3, with 10 positions matching TRBD2. V lost 5 bases, J lost 5 bases, and 7 bases stayed unmatched. The germline V gene has CDR1 MNHEY and CDR2 SMNVEV (reference sequence). The CDR3 totals 15 residues. The CDR3 bases are TGTGCCAGCAGTCCTTTAGCGGGAGGAAAAGATACGCAGTATTTT. This encodes CASSPLAGGKDTQYF.

This clonotype turned up a few times. The chain uses TRBV7-9 and TRBJ1-1; the D is unclear. The CDR3 is 14 amino acids. Germline loops: CDR1 SEHNR, CDR2 FQNEAQ (reference sequence). V lost 2 bases and J lost 3, with 10 bases in between. Here the CDR3 DNA reads TGTGCCAGCAGCTTAAGTTTGATGGACACTGAAGCTTTCTTT. Its protein is CASSLSLMDTEAFF.

A few counts support this clonotype. V and J are TRBV9 and TRBJ1-1; D is perhaps TRBD1 (6 bases). CDR3 length: 15 residues. V shed 0 bases and J shed 4 bases, with 13 bases lying between them. Germline V gene lookup returns CDR1 SGDLS and CDR2 YYNGEE. The CDR3: CASSVEGGARTEAFF. DNA of the CDR3: TGTGCCAGCAGCGTAGAGGGGGGGGCGCGCACTGAAGCTTTCTTT. Supplemented by reference TRBV9 and TRBJ1-1, the full variable domain reads DSGVTQTPKHLITATGQRVTLRCSPRSGDLSVYWYQQSLDQGLQFLIQYYNGEERAKGNILERFSAQQFPDLHSELNLSSLELGDSALYFCASSVEGGARTEAFFGQGTRLTVV.

This clonotype was detected a few times. The rearrangement joins TRBV19 to TRBJ2-3, with 11 bases identical to TRBD2. The CDR3 has 16 residues. Germline loops: CDR1 LNHDA, CDR2 SQIVND (reference sequence). Trimming at V came to 5 bases and at J to 1 base, leaving 5 bases not matched to a gene. The CDR3 loop is CASSRTSGSGTDTQYF. In DNA, the CDR3 is TGTGCCAGTAGTCGTACTAGCGGGAGTGGCACAGATACGCAGTATTTT.

Remarks on this clonotype: Given a much more abundant clone one base away, this may be a read error. The V gene is TRBV7-6, the J gene TRBJ2-1; D is possibly TRBD1 or TRBD2 (6 bases each). The CDR3 consists of 15 residues. Germline V gene data show CDR1 as SGHVS and CDR2 as FNYEAQ. The CDR3 DNA reads as TGTGCCAGCAGCTTAAGGGGGGACCCTTACAATGAGCAGTTATTC. Translated, it gives CASSLRGDPYNEQLF.

The chain couples TRBV18 to TRBJ1-1; no firm D call. Germline values: CDR1 KGHSH, CDR2 LQKENI. V dropped 3 bases and J dropped 7 bases, with 9 bases sitting between them. This CDR3 comprises 12 residues. The CDR3 DNA sequence: TGTGCCAGCTCACCGATTTTGGGTGAAGCTTTCTTT. It translates to CASSPILGEAFF.

At least ten counts were recorded for this clonotype. The chain employs TRBV6-1 and TRBJ2-1; D is unresolved. The CDR3 has 12 residues. Between the trimmed V and J ends, which lost 5 bases and 7 bases, there was a span of 9 bases. Germline CDR1 MNHNS, CDR2 SASEGT. The CDR3 is CASSSIENEQFF. CDR3 in DNA: TGTGCCAGCAGTAGTATTGAGAATGAGCAGTTCTTC.

The chain uses TRBV5-4 and TRBJ1-6, with 9 bases lining up with TRBD1. Germline values: CDR1 SGHNT, CDR2 YYREEE (reference sequence). The CDR3 covers 15 residues. The trim removed 4 bases at V and 10 bases at J, leaving 9 bases unmatched. The DNA for the CDR3 is TGTGCCAGCAGCGTGAACGACAGGGGGTTCTCACCCCTCCACTTT. As protein: CASSVNDRGFSPLHF.

This clonotype showed up just once. V and J are TRBV11-2 and TRBJ1-1, with 8 positions matching TRBD1. Trimming removed 2 bases from V and 5 bases from J; junction bases left unmatched: 13. CDR3 length: 17 residues. Germline lookup yields CDR1 SGHAT and CDR2 FQNNGV. The CDR3 loop reads CASSLISGGALGTEAFF. As DNA, the CDR3 is TGTGCCAGCAGCTTAATATCAGGGGGCGCCCTAGGGACTGAAGCTTTCTTT.

V usage is TRBV12-3 or TRBV12-4 and J usage is TRBJ2-1; 7 bases are a match to TRBD2. The CDR3 extends over 12 amino acids. The ends lost 5 bases at V and 9 bases at J; junction bases unmatched: 4. CDR3 nucleotides: TGTGCCAGCAGTCGAGGGGAGGGTGAGCAGTTCTTC. Protein product: CASSRGEGEQFF.

This clonotype has ten or more counts. This sequence joins TRBV7-2 and TRBJ2-5; 8 nucleotides line up with TRBD2. In germline, CDR1 is SGHTA, CDR2 FQGNSA. The CDR3 loop spans 16 amino acids. The V and J ends lost 5 bases and 2 bases, in that order; junction bases with no gene match: 10. CDR3 nucleotides: TGTGCCAGCAGCCAAACTAGCGGAGCGCCTCAAGAGACCCAGTACTTC. This codes for CASSQTSGAPQETQYF.

In its sample, this clonotype was seen many times. This rearrangement joins TRBV12-3 or TRBV12-4 to TRBJ1-2, with 9 bases identical to TRBD1. The CDR3 covers 16 residues. The ends lost 7 bases at V and 13 bases at J; junction bases unmatched: 22. The CDR3 reads CASTIKPGQGPTRGTF. The CDR3 bases are TGTGCCAGCACCATAAAGCCGGGACAGGGCCCAACCCGGGGCACCTTC.